These T cell receptor beta chains were read from a single sample in a study of neurological immune-mediated disorders. TCRdb processed the 5' RACE reads anew with MiXCR; each CDR3 protein has one entry. The repertoire holds around 69,000 distinct CDR3 sequences, with 4.5% as singletons. The sample consisted of PBMCs. All receptors come from a man younger than 45 with multiple sclerosis. CDR3s include the opening cysteine and the closing phenylalanine or tryptophan. The D gene is left open where the match is weak. Part of the rows lack a size; the others show once, few, many or a class for expanded clones.

J | V | D | size | DNA | CDR3
TRBJ1-5 | TRBV27 | NA | many | TGTGCCAGCAGCTGGGGGGCGGATCAGCCCCAGCATTTT | CASSWGADQPQHF
TRBJ1-6 | TRBV4-1 | TRBD1 | few | TGCGCCAGCAGCCACGGACAGGGGGCAGGAAATTCACCCCTCCACTTT | CASSHGQGAGNSPLHF
TRBJ2-2 | TRBV6-5 | NA | few | TGTGCCAGCAGTTACCCTTCTTCTGGCGACGGGGAGCTGTTTTTT | CASSYPSSGDGELFF
TRBJ2-7 | TRBV9 | NA | many | TGTGCCAGCAGCCCTCGGGGGGCGGCCCGCTCCTACGAGCAGTACTTC | CASSPRGAARSYEQYF
TRBJ1-6 | TRBV3-1 | NA | few | TGTGCCAGCAGCCAAGAGACGGGAATGGGATATTCACCCCTCAACTTT | CASSQETGMGYSPLNF
TRBJ2-1 | TRBV10-3 | NA | many | TGTGCCATCAGTGAGTCAGGAGGGGCCCATGAGCAGTTCTTC | CAISESGGAHEQFF
TRBJ1-6 | TRBV14 | NA | many | TGTGCCAGCAGCCAGAATAATTCACCCCTCCACTTT | CASSQNNSPLHF
TRBJ2-7 | TRBV5-6 | NA | many | TGTGCCAGCAGCCCCGGACTCGTTAACGAGCAGTACTTC | CASSPGLVNEQYF
TRBJ1-1 | TRBV7-9 | TRBD1 | NA | TGTGCCAGCAGCTTGGTACAGGGGGAAGCTTTCTTT | CASSLVQGEAFF
TRBJ2-3 | TRBV29-1 | TRBD2 | NA | TGCAGCGTTGCTAGCGGACGCACAGATACGCAGTATTTT | CSVASGRTDTQYF
TRBJ1-1 | TRBV10-2 | NA | many | TGCGCCAGCAGTGATCCCTCGGGTAGTGAAACTGAAGCTTTCTTT | CASSDPSGSETEAFF
TRBJ1-1 | TRBV20-1 | NA | many | TGCAGTGCTAGACTCCCATACAGGGCCACTGAAGCTTTCTTT | CSARLPYRATEAFF
TRBJ1-2 | TRBV12-3/TRBV12-4 | NA | many | TGTGCCAGCAGTTTACCCCGCCTGGTTGGCTATGGCTACACCTTC | CASSLPRLVGYGYTF
TRBJ1-5 | TRBV12-3/TRBV12-4 | TRBD1 | many | TGTGCCAGCAGTTCGGACAGGGTGGGTCAGCCCCAGCATTTT | CASSSDRVGQPQHF
TRBJ1-1 | TRBV12-5 | NA | many | TGTGCTAGTGTTATGAGCACTGAAGCTTTCTTT | CASVMSTEAFF
TRBJ1-6 | TRBV6-5 | NA | NA | TGTGCCAGCAGTTACGACAACAGGGTCTCACCCCTCCACTTT | CASSYDNRVSPLHF
TRBJ2-1 | TRBV7-9 | TRBD1 | many | TGTGCCAGCAGCTTTGGCAGGACAGGGCAATCCTACAATGAGCAGTTCTTC | CASSFGRTGQSYNEQFF
TRBJ1-1 | TRBV5-1 | TRBD1 | many | TGCGCCAGCAGCTTGGCCTTAAGAGGGGGCCTGAACACTGAAGCTTTCTTT | CASSLALRGGLNTEAFF
TRBJ1-1 | TRBV3-1 | TRBD1 | many | TGTGCCAGCAGTCCTACCAGGGGGAGCGAAGCTTTCTTT | CASSPTRGSEAFF
TRBJ2-7 | TRBV11-2 | TRBD1 | many | TGTGCCAGCAGCTTAACCCTTGGGACAGTATCCTACGAGCAGTACTTC | CASSLTLGTVSYEQYF
TRBJ1-2 | TRBV12-3/TRBV12-4 | TRBD1 | many | TGTGCCAGCAGTTTTAGGGGGCGCGGATATGGCTACACCTTC | CASSFRGRGYGYTF
TRBJ2-3 | TRBV4-1 | NA | few | TGCGCCAGCAACCGCCCGGGCCAGGGAACAGATACGCAGTATTTT | CASNRPGQGTDTQYF
TRBJ2-1 | TRBV7-3 | TRBD1 | few | TGTGCCAGCAGTAGGGACAGGGAGGGTGAGCAGTTCTTC | CASSRDREGEQFF
TRBJ1-3 | TRBV10-3 | NA | many | TGTGCCATCAGTGAGCAAAGGGGCACTGGAAACACCATATATTTT | CAISEQRGTGNTIYF
TRBJ1-6 | TRBV5-1 | NA | many | TGCGCCAGCACCAAAGGTTTAGGAGGGGAAAATTCACCCCTCCACTTT | CASTKGLGGENSPLHF
TRBJ1-1 | TRBV3-1 | NA | NA | TGTGCCAGCAGCCAAGAGCTGGGTATCACTGAAGCTTTCTTT | CASSQELGITEAFF
TRBJ1-6 | TRBV9 | NA | NA | TGTGCCAGCAGCCTCGGACGGGCCGGCTCCTATAATTCACCCCTCCACTTT | CASSLGRAGSYNSPLHF